These T cell receptor beta chains were read from a single sample in a study of radiotherapy plus CTLA-4 blockade in lung cancer. Sequenced by immunoSEQ multiplex PCR; TCRdb stores in-frame clones only, minus some. The sample consists of just under 60,000 clones, under 75% of them appearing once. This specimen was peripheral blood, taken from a patient treated with radiotherapy plus ipilimumab. Receptor source: a human donor with non-small cell lung cancer whose response to radiotherapy plus ipilimumab could not be evaluated. Each CDR3 is given with its conserved first and last residue. The D gene is left open where the match is weak. Rows give clone size only sometimes, using once, few, many, or a class for an expanded clone.

size | J | D | V | DNA | CDR3
NA | TRBJ1-2 | NA | TRBV5-4 | TGTGCCAGCAGCATCTACGGGGGCTACACCTTC | CASSIYGGYTF
NA | TRBJ1-1 | NA | TRBV28 | TGTGCCAGCAGTTCTAGGGGCAAGTCTGAAGCTTTCTTT | CASSSRGKSEAFF
NA | TRBJ1-1 | TRBD1 | TRBV28 | TGTGCCAGCAGTCAGTCCTCAGGGGGAACGAACACTGAAGCTTTCTTT | CASSQSSGGTNTEAFF
once | TRBJ2-7 | TRBD2 | TRBV18 | TGTGCCAGCTCACCCGGGCTAGCGGATTCCTACGAGCAGTACTTC | CASSPGLADSYEQYF
few | TRBJ1-2 | NA | TRBV29-1 | TGCAGCGCCCGAGAAGGGGACTATGGCTACACCTTC | CSAREGDYGYTF
NA | TRBJ2-1 | NA | TRBV5-1 | TGCGCCAGCAGCTTGGTCACAGGGTCGGGGAATGAGCAGTTCTTC | CASSLVTGSGNEQFF
NA | TRBJ2-3 | NA | TRBV5-1 | TGCGCCAGCAGCTTGGCCGTTCAGGGCGCGGCCGATACGCAGTATTTT | CASSLAVQGAADTQYF
NA | TRBJ2-1 | NA | TRBV5-1 | TGCGCCAGCAGCTGGGGACTTGAAAACAATGAGCAGTTCTTC | CASSWGLENNEQFF
NA | TRBJ1-4 | TRBD1 | TRBV6-6 | TGTGCCAGCAGCAAGGGGACAGGGGTTAATGAAAAACTGTTTTTT | CASSKGTGVNEKLFF
once | TRBJ1-4 | NA | TRBV18 | TGTGCCAGCTCACCTCGGACAATTGCAACTAATGAAAAACTGTTTTTT | CASSPRTIATNEKLFF
NA | TRBJ2-5 | TRBD2 | TRBV5-6 | TGTGCCAGCAGCTTGACTAGCGGGGGTCAAGAGACCCAGTACTTC | CASSLTSGGQETQYF
NA | TRBJ2-2 | NA | TRBV11-3 | TGTGCCAGCAGCGCAGCGCAGGGATTTGGGTCCGGGGAGCTGTTTTTT | CASSAAQGFGSGELFF
NA | TRBJ1-6 | TRBD1 | TRBV7-2 | TGTGCCAGCAGCCCTCAGGGGGATTCACCCCTCCACTTT | CASSPQGDSPLHF
few | TRBJ1-2 | NA | TRBV9 | TGTGCCAGCAGCGCACGTCTACAGGCGATCAATTCCTATGGCTACACCTTC | CASSARLQAINSYGYTF
few | TRBJ2-1 | TRBD2 | TRBV5-1 | TGCGCCAGCAGCTCCGGACTAGCGGGAGGTCCCTTCAATGAGCAGTTCTTC | CASSSGLAGGPFNEQFF
NA | TRBJ2-7 | TRBD1 | TRBV6-5 | TGTGCCAGCAGTCGCCCGGGACAGGGAAGAGGCGAGCAGTACTTC | CASSRPGQGRGEQYF
NA | TRBJ2-5 | NA | TRBV2 | TGTGCCAGCATGGGCCTAGCGAGATCAGGGCAGTACTTC | CASMGLARSGQYF
NA | TRBJ2-3 | NA | TRBV4-3 | TGCGCCAGCAGCCAAGATGTAGGAGGCTCGGGCACAGATACGCAGTATTTT | CASSQDVGGSGTDTQYF
NA | TRBJ1-2 | NA | TRBV13 | TGTGCCAGCAGCTTAGTATTTAGAGCGATCAGCTCGGGAGGCTACACCTTC | CASSLVFRAISSGGYTF
few | TRBJ1-5 | NA | TRBV4-1 | TGTGCCAGCAGCTCTGATCGGACAGGCAATCAGCCCCAGCATTTT | CASSSDRTGNQPQHF
NA | TRBJ1-3 | NA | TRBV30 | TGTGCCTGGAGTGATTATTACTTGAGCTCTGGAAACACCATATATTTT | CAWSDYYLSSGNTIYF
NA | TRBJ1-2 | TRBD1 | TRBV7-8 | TGTGCCAGCAGCCGCCGGGACAGGGGGCTCGATTTCTATGGCTACACCTTC | CASSRRDRGLDFYGYTF
NA | TRBJ1-5 | TRBD1 | TRBV28 | TGTGCCAGCAGTTTCCACCGCCTGGGACAGGGGGCGCAGGGAGGTCAGCCCCAGCATTTT | CASSFHRLGQGAQGGQPQHF
NA | TRBJ1-1 | NA | TRBV7-9 | TGTGCCAGCAGCCCGGCCGGGGGAGGAACTGAAGCTTTCTTT | CASSPAGGGTEAFF
NA | TRBJ1-1 | NA | TRBV5-1 | TGCGCCAGCAGCCAGGATGTGAACACTGAAGCTTTCTTT | CASSQDVNTEAFF
NA | TRBJ2-7 | TRBD1 | TRBV11-2 | TGTGCCAGCAGCTTAGACTTGGACAGGGGGTACGAGCAGTACTTC | CASSLDLDRGYEQYF
NA | TRBJ1-6 | NA | TRBV9 | TGTGCCAGCAGCGTAGCCGGGTCACCCCTCCACTTT | CASSVAGSPLHF
once | TRBJ1-1 | NA | TRBV6-1 | TGTGCCAGCAGTGACGCCCCCTGGGCCACTGAAGCTTTCTTT | CASSDAPWATEAFF
NA | TRBJ1-2 | NA | TRBV9 | TGTGCCAGCAGCGTAGCTGGGGGGGGCTATGGCTACACCTTC | CASSVAGGGYGYTF